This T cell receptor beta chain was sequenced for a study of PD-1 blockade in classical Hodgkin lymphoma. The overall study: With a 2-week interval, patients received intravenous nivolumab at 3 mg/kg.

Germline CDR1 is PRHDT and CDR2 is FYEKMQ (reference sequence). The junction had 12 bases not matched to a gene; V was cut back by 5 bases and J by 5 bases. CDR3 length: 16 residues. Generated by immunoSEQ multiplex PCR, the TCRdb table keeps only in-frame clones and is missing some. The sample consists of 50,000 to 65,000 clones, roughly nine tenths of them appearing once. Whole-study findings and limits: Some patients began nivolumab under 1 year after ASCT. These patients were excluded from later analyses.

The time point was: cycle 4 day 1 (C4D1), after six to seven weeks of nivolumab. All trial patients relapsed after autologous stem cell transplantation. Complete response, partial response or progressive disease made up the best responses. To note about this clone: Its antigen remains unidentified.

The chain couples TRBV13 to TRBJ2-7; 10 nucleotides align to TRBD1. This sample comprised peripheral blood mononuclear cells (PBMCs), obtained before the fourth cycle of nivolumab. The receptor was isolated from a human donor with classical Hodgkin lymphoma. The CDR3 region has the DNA TGTGCCAGCAGCCCGAAAGGCCGGGACAGGGGCCACGAGCAGTACTTC. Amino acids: CASSPKGRDRGHEQYF.